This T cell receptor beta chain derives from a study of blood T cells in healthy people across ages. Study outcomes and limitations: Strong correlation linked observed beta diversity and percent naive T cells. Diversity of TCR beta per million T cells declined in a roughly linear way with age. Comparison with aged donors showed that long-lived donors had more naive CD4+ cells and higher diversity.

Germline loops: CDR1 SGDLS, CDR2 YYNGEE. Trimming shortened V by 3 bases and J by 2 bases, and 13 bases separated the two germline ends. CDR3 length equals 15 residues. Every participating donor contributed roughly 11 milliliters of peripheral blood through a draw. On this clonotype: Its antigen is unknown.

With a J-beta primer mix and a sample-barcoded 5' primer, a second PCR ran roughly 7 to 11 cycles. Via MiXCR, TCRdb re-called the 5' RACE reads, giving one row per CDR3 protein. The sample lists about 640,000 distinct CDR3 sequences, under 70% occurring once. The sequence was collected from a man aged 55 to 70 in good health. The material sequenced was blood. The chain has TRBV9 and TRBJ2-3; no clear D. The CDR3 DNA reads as TGTGCCAGCAGCGGTGGAAGCCATGACACAGATACGCAGTATTTT. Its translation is CASSGGSHDTDTQYF. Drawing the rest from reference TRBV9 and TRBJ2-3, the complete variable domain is DSGVTQTPKHLITATGQRVTLRCSPRSGDLSVYWYQQSLDQGLQFLIQYYNGEERAKGNILERFSAQQFPDLHSELNLSSLELGDSALYFCASSGGSHDTDTQYFGPGTRLTVL.